The 25 T cell receptor beta chains in this list originate from one sample, sequenced in a study of T cells after yellow fever vaccination. TCRdb processed the 5' RACE reads anew with MiXCR; each CDR3 protein has one entry. In the table there are 150,000 to 200,000 distinct CDR3 sequences, approximately 10% of which are singletons. Material: CD8+ T cells sorted from PBMCs, obtained 45 days after the yellow fever booster vaccination. These receptors were collected from a man between 18 and 35 years old who received the YFV17D yellow fever vaccine.

This clonotype was seen more than once but under ten times. The V and J genes are TRBV27 and TRBJ1-1; a weak D match, TRBD1 (6 bases). Trimming pared 5 bases from V and 4 bases from J, leaving 17 bases between. This CDR3 comprises 15 residues. Germline lookup yields CDR1 MNHEY and CDR2 SMNVEV (reference sequence). The CDR3: CASSPQGPVFTEAFF. DNA for the CDR3: TGTGCCAGCAGTCCGCAGGGGCCTGTTTTCACTGAAGCTTTCTTT.

This chain links TRBV4-1 with TRBJ1-2; 10 positions match TRBD1. This CDR3 is built from 15 residues. Trimming took 4 bases from V and 4 from J; bases not matched to a gene: 6. The germline CDR1 and CDR2 sequences are MGHRA and YSYEKL. This CDR3 reads CASSPGDRGGYGYTF. CDR3 DNA: TGCGCCAGCAGCCCCGGGGACAGGGGAGGCTATGGCTACACCTTC.

This clonotype occurred a few times. In DNA, the CDR3 is TGTGCCAGCAGCTTTACCGGGCCCAATCAGCCCCAGCATTTT. It encodes CASSFTGPNQPQHF. The chain uses TRBV7-2 and TRBJ1-5; no definite D call. Per the germline V gene, CDR1 is SGHTA and CDR2 is FQGNSA. Trimming removed 3 bases at V and 3 bases at J, with 9 bases between. This CDR3 has 14 residues.

V is TRBV7-2 and J is TRBJ2-3; D might be TRBD1 or TRBD2, each matching 5 bases. The V end was cut by 0 bases, the J end by 4 bases, with 8 bases between. The length of the CDR3 is 14 residues. Germline loops: CDR1 SGHTA, CDR2 FQGNSA. The CDR3 reads CASSLALGADTQYF. The DNA for the CDR3 is TGTGCCAGCAGCTTAGCCCTGGGGGCAGATACGCAGTATTTT. Using reference TRBV7-2 and TRBJ2-3 for the parts outside the CDR3, the full variable domain is GAGVSQSPSNKVTEKGKDVELRCDPISGHTALYWYRQSLGQGLEFLIYFQGNSAPDKSGLPSDRFSAERTGGSVSTLTIQRTQQEDSAVYLCASSLALGADTQYFGPGTRLTVL.

This chain joins TRBV7-2 and TRBJ2-3, with D possibly being TRBD1 (6 bases). Germline V gene data show CDR1 as SGHTA and CDR2 as FQGNSA. The V gene lost 5 bases and the J gene lost 8 bases, with 26 bases spanning the gap. This CDR3 spans 17 amino acids. The CDR3 reads CASSRDGQPYLDGTQYF. The CDR3, as DNA: TGTGCCAGCAGCCGGGACGGACAGCCGTACTTGGACGGTACGCAGTATTTT.

This rearrangement joins TRBV7-3 to TRBJ2-5, with D uncertain. The CDR3 has 15 amino acids. Trimming left V 5 bases short and J 5 bases short, with 18 bases between. Germline-derived CDR1 and CDR2 are SGHTA and FQGTGA. CDR3 region: CASSPLTGHGETQYF. CDR3 coding DNA: TGTGCCAGCAGCCCACTTACGGGTCATGGGGAGACCCAGTACTTC.

This clonotype was found a few times. This chain links TRBV19 with TRBJ1-1; D not certain. This CDR3 is built from 13 residues. Germline values: CDR1 LNHDA, CDR2 SQIVND (reference sequence). Trimming removed 2 bases from V and 8 bases from J, with 12 bases in between. CDR3 DNA: TGTGCCAGTAGTATACTCCCCGGAGGGGAAGCTTTCTTT. It codes for CASSILPGGEAFF.

The J gene is TRBJ1-3, the V gene TRBV6-1; D unresolved. Germline values: CDR1 MNHNS, CDR2 SASEGT. The V gene lost 5 bases and the J gene lost 0 bases, with 11 bases spanning the gap. This CDR3 has 15 residues. In DNA, the CDR3 is TGTGCCAGCAGTTCTGACGGCAGCTCTGGAAACACCATATATTTT. The encoded protein is CASSSDGSSGNTIYF.

This chain joins TRBV6-2 or TRBV6-3 and TRBJ2-7; 8 nucleotides agree with TRBD1. V trimming: 10 bases; J trimming: 3 bases; junction bases outside the gene matches: 8. The germline V gene has CDR1 MNHEY and CDR2 SVGEGT. This CDR3 comprises 13 residues. Written as DNA, the CDR3 is TGTGCCACCGGGCCAGGGGGCCTCTACGAGCAGTACTTC. Encoded protein: CATGPGGLYEQYF.

The chain employs TRBV6-2 or TRBV6-3 and TRBJ2-7, with a tentative D call TRBD2 (7 bases). V was trimmed by 6 bases and J by 5 bases, leaving 29 bases between them. The germline V gene encodes CDR1 MNHEY and CDR2 SVGEGT. CDR3 length: 18 amino acids. The CDR3 sequence is CASSPIGATIPGGHEQYF. DNA for the CDR3: TGTGCCAGCAGCCCCATTGGAGCGACTATTCCGGGGGGCCACGAGCAGTACTTC.

This chain uses TRBV5-6 with TRBJ2-1; a possible D gene is TRBD2 (7 bases). CDR1 SGHDT and CDR2 YYEEEE come from the germline V gene. Trimming took 0 bases from V and 10 from J, leaving 17 bases between them. CDR3 length: 15 amino acids. The CDR3 is CASSLVGGGGREQFF. The CDR3 nucleotides are TGTGCCAGCAGCTTGGTGGGGGGCGGGGGCCGCGAGCAGTTCTTC. The full variable domain, in which reference TRBV5-6 and TRBJ2-1 provide the parts outside the CDR3, is DAGVTQSPTHLIKTRGQQVTLRCSPKSGHDTVSWYQQALGQGPQFIFQYYEEEERQRGNFPDRFSGHQFPNYSSELNVNALLLGDSALYLCASSLVGGGGREQFFGPGTRLTVL.

V is TRBV2 and J is TRBJ2-3, with D possibly TRBD1 on 5 matching bases. The V end was cut by 6 bases, the J end by 6 bases, with 16 bases between. This CDR3 is 14 amino acids long. Germline V CDR1 and CDR2: SNHLY, FYNNEI. The DNA for the CDR3 is TGTGCCAGCAGCCCCCCACAGGCAACGGATACGCAGTATTTT. Its protein is CASSPPQATDTQYF.

This sequence joins TRBV12-3 or TRBV12-4 and TRBJ1-2; 8 positions match TRBD1. J was trimmed by 2 bases and V by 8 bases; bases with no gene match: 7. The CDR3 extends over 14 amino acids. This chain's CDR3 is CASGGQGWNYGYTF. Here the CDR3 DNA reads TGTGCCAGCGGAGGACAGGGTTGGAACTATGGCTACACCTTC.

This clonotype was detected many times. The chain joins TRBV15 to TRBJ2-7; 9 nucleotides match TRBD1. Per the germline V gene, CDR1 is LNHNV and CDR2 is YYDKDF (reference sequence). V lost 2 bases, J lost 9 bases, and 14 bases stayed unmatched. CDR3 length: 16 residues. The CDR3 bases are TGTGCCACCAGCAGACACAGGGACAGGGCGGTTATTTCGCAGTACTTC. Its protein product is CATSRHRDRAVISQYF.

The chain combines TRBV13 with TRBJ2-6; possible D gene TRBD2, 7 bases. Per the germline V gene, CDR1 is PRHDT and CDR2 is FYEKMQ (reference sequence). The CDR3 is 18 residues long. Between the trimmed V and J ends, which lost 0 bases and 1 base, there was a span of 13 bases. CDR3 DNA: TGTGCCAGCAGCTTAGGCCCGGGGGGCATTTCTGGGGCCAACGTCCTGACTTTC. It is translated as CASSLGPGGISGANVLTF.

This clonotype showed up just a few times. The CDR3 loop reads CASSPFLRGASYEQYF. As DNA, the CDR3 is TGCGCCAGCAGCCCATTCCTGCGGGGGGCCTCCTACGAGCAGTACTTC. The chain is built from TRBV4-1 and TRBJ2-7; TRBD2 matches at 8 bases. V was pared by 4 bases and J by 0 bases, with 8 bases of the junction left unmatched. Germline V lookup: CDR1 MGHRA, CDR2 YSYEKL. CDR3 length: 16 residues.

This clonotype showed up just a few times. The chain uses TRBV11-2 and TRBJ2-2; D is uncertain. V lost 1 base to trimming and J lost 5 bases, with 5 bases between them. The V gene's germline CDR1 is SGHAT and CDR2 FQNNGV. CDR3 size: 13 residues. For the CDR3, the DNA is TGTGCCAGCAGCTTAGCCACGACCGGGGAGCTGTTTTTT. Translated: CASSLATTGELFF.

The table lists this clonotype with a count of one. The chain employs TRBV7-2 and TRBJ2-3; D ambiguous. Between the trimmed V and J ends, which lost 6 bases and 4 bases, there was a span of 8 bases. The CDR3 length is 12 residues. In germline, CDR1 is SGHTA, CDR2 FQGNSA. The CDR3 DNA reads TGTGCCAGCAGGGTAGCCGCAGATACGCAGTATTTT. This encodes CASRVAADTQYF.

This chain connects TRBV2 to TRBJ2-5; D is unclear. CDR3 length: 14 amino acids. V lost 6 bases and J 5 bases, leaving 16 bases between the germline ends. CDR1 is SNHLY and CDR2 is FYNNEI in the germline V gene. The CDR3 region has the DNA TGTGCCAGCAGGCGGTCCTCTAGAGTGGAGACCCAGTACTTC. Residues: CASRRSSRVETQYF. Complete variable domain (other parts from reference TRBV2 and TRBJ2-5): EPEVTQTPSHQVTQMGQEVILRCVPISNHLYFYWYRQILGQKVEFLVSFYNNEISEKSEIFDDQFSVERPDGSNFTLKIRSTKLEDSAMYFCASRRSSRVETQYFGPGTRLLVL.

The rearrangement joins TRBV7-2 to TRBJ2-1, with 9 nucleotides matching TRBD1. This CDR3 has 16 residues. J gave up 4 bases and V 4 bases, and 8 bases lay outside the gene matches. Looked up from germline, CDR1 is SGHTA and CDR2 is FQGNSA. As DNA, the CDR3 is TGTGCCAGCAGCTCCAGGCCGGGACAGGGTTACAATGAGCAGTTCTTC. Amino acids: CASSSRPGQGYNEQFF.

In this sample, this clonotype turned up a few times. V is TRBV13 and J is TRBJ1-6; the match to TRBD1 covers 8 bases. V dropped 5 bases and J dropped 9; count of bases not matched to a gene: 6. This CDR3 region has 14 residues. The germline gives CDR1 PRHDT, CDR2 FYEKMQ (reference sequence). The CDR3: CASSLRTGSSPLHF. The CDR3 DNA is TGTGCCAGCAGCCTTCGGACAGGGAGTTCACCCCTCCACTTT.

In its sample, this clonotype was seen a few times. The genes are TRBV12-3 or TRBV12-4 and TRBJ1-5; D gene uncertain. V shed 6 bases and J shed 7 bases, with 13 bases lying between them. This CDR3 has 13 amino acids. In DNA, the CDR3 is TGTGCCAGCAGCCTCGGTAGGCAACAGCCCCAGCATTTT. It translates to CASSLGRQQPQHF.

This clonotype has a handful of counts. The CDR3, as DNA: TGTGCCAGCAGTGATTTGGGACTAGCGGCTAGAGCCAAAAACATTCAGTACTTC. It yields the protein CASSDLGLAARAKNIQYF. The rearrangement links TRBV2 to TRBJ2-4; TRBD2 aligns across 11 bases. Germline V gene data show CDR1 as SNHLY and CDR2 as FYNNEI. V trimming: 3 bases; J trimming: 0 bases; junction bases outside the gene matches: 7. The CDR3 runs 18 residues.

The rearrangement joins TRBV5-6 to TRBJ1-2; no reliable D call. V was pared by 3 bases and J by 4 bases, with 16 bases between. Germline lookup yields CDR1 SGHDT and CDR2 YYEEEE. The CDR3 sequence is 15 residues long. In DNA, the CDR3 is TGTGCCAGCAGCTCTTTACTGACGGACGCCTATGGCTACACCTTC. It specifies CASSSLLTDAYGYTF.

The chain is built from TRBV11-2 and TRBJ2-3; 7 bases line up with TRBD2. CDR3 length: 15 amino acids. Germline V gene sequence: CDR1 SGHAT, CDR2 FQNNGV. The V and J ends lost 3 bases and 1 base, in that order; junction bases with no gene match: 4. CDR3 residues: CASSFGLAGTDTQYF. The DNA for the CDR3 is TGTGCCAGCAGCTTCGGGCTAGCGGGCACAGATACGCAGTATTTT.